The 3 T cell receptor beta chains in this list originate from one sample, sequenced in a study of CD8+ T cells in alopecia areata. RNA was extracted and reverse transcribed into cDNA as the sequencing template. This table comes from immunoSEQ multiplex PCR, and its TCRdb copy is limited to in-frame clones, with some not included. This table holds approximately 140,000 clones, roughly 50% found once. Sequencing was carried out using CD4+ T cells sorted from blood. The source is a human donor with alopecia areata.

Only one count was recorded for this clone. The rearrangement joins TRBV29-1 to TRBJ2-1; unclear D gene. The CDR3 loop spans 12 amino acids. Trimming removed 4 bases at V and 7 bases at J, with 11 bases between. Germline V gives CDR1 SQVTM, CDR2 ANQGSEA. The CDR3 reads CSVGPNVNEQFF. CDR3 nucleotide sequence: TGCAGCGTTGGACCAAACGTAAATGAGCAGTTCTTC.

The chain recombines TRBV6-1 with TRBJ2-4; the match to TRBD1 covers 7 bases. V was clipped by 10 bases and J by 1 base; unmatched bases: 7. CDR1 is MNHNS, CDR2 SASEGT, per germline. This CDR3 spans 14 amino acids. CDR3 residues: CATSLTGAKNIQYF. The CDR3, as DNA: TGTGCCACTTCTCTGACAGGGGCCAAAAACATTCAGTACTTC.

The V gene is TRBV5-4, the J gene TRBJ1-2, with TRBD1 matching over 8 bases. This CDR3 has 16 amino acids. In germline, CDR1 is SGHNT, CDR2 YYREEE (reference sequence). Trimming took 1 base from V and 3 from J; bases not matched to a gene: 8. Here the CDR3 reads CASSLPGQGRDYGYTF. The DNA of the CDR3 is TGTGCCAGCAGCTTGCCTGGACAGGGAAGAGACTATGGCTACACCTTC.